This TCR beta chain was sequenced in a study of T-cell memory formation after mild COVID-19. Overall study context: There were largely donor-specific TCR clusters. General study results and limits: CD4+ bias marked clones expanding day 15 to 37, unlike balanced contracting clones. The finding that pre-infection memory included some responding clones suggested that cross-reactive memory joined.

This clonotype occurred a few times. Its antigen is unidentified. The germline V and J ends were trimmed by 0 bases and 0 bases, with 7 bases remaining between them. The V gene's germline CDR1 is SGHRS and CDR2 YFSETQ. The CDR3 has 16 amino acids. TCR alpha and TCR beta cDNA libraries carrying sample barcodes and UMIs were produced by 5'RACE using constant-segment primers. Each CDR3 protein gets one entry after TCRdb re-called the 5' RACE reads with MiXCR. The sample lists 550,000 to 600,000 distinct CDR3 sequences; roughly 17% were seen once. The V call is TRBV5-1, the J call TRBJ1-6, with a weak D call TRBD1 (5 bases). The TCR sequence derives from an adult woman who had mild COVID-19 (a few samples of this study predate the infection). Cell type and time point are not known. Sample: PBMCs or a T cell subset sorted from them (not recorded which). CDR3 DNA: TGCGCCAGCAGCTTGGAAGGGGCCTCCTATAATTCACCCCTCCACTTT. The encoded protein is CASSLEGASYNSPLHF.